This entry is about one T cell receptor (beta chain). The antigen is unknown. The CDR3 runs to 15 residues. Germline CDR1 is LGHNA and CDR2 is YNFKEQ. Between the trimmed V and J ends, which lost 1 base and 3 bases, there was a span of 13 bases. This record belongs to a study of shared clonotypes between healthy human individuals. Findings and caveats of the study: Among the subsets, naive ones generally showed larger estimated richness than memory ones.

For sorted subsets, roughly 210 ng DNA per replicate equaled 30,000 or so T cell genomes. The method was immunoSEQ multiplex PCR; TCRdb's version includes in-frame clones alone and lacks a portion of them. The data contain around 2.5 million clones, approximately 93% of them singletons. This sequence joins TRBV4-2 and TRBJ2-7; maybe TRBD1 (5 bases). The sample was naive CD4+ T cells from PBMCs. Documented subset: CD45RA+ positively selected. The receptor's source is a man younger than 35 in good health. Some clones in this sample may be carry-over from other donors' samples. The CDR3 region has the DNA TGTGCCAGCAGCCAAGGTTTTGGCAGGGACTACGAGCAGTACTTC. This sequence encodes CASSQGFGRDYEQYF.